Shown below are 12 T cell receptor beta chains from a single sample sequenced in a study of blood T cell repertoires in COVID-19. Profiling relied on immunoSEQ multiplex PCR, and the TCRdb table lists in-frame clones only, not all of them. The table has more than 200,000 clones, roughly four fifths seen once. Material for sequencing was peripheral blood. The receptors were sampled from a woman older than 75 with COVID-19, enrolled during active disease.

The V and J genes are TRBV11-2 and TRBJ1-2; the match to TRBD1 covers 9 bases. Germline lookup yields CDR1 SGHAT and CDR2 FQNNGV. The trim removed 6 bases at V and 2 bases at J, leaving 7 bases unmatched. The CDR3 is 15 residues long. In DNA, the CDR3 is TGTGCCAGCAGACGTCCGGGACAGGGCAACTATGGCTACACCTTC. Residues: CASRRPGQGNYGYTF.

V gene TRBV24-1 combines with J gene TRBJ1-5; no firm D call. V shed 5 bases and J shed 4 bases, with 8 bases lying between them. The germline gives CDR1 KGHDR, CDR2 SFDVKD. This CDR3 contains 13 residues. The CDR3 nucleotides read TGTGCCACCAGTGGTAGCGGAAATCAGCCCCAGCATTTT. This sequence encodes CATSGSGNQPQHF.

CDR3 amino acids: CASQRWGVFEQYF. The DNA of the CDR3 is TGTGCCAGCCAGCGCTGGGGGGTGTTCGAGCAGTACTTC. The rearrangement links TRBV7-9 to TRBJ2-7, with D possibly TRBD2 on 6 matching bases. Between the trimmed V and J ends, which lost 8 bases and 6 bases, there was a span of 17 bases. The CDR3 is 13 residues long. CDR1 SEHNR and CDR2 FQNEAQ come from the germline V gene (reference sequence).

This rearrangement joins TRBV6-5 to TRBJ1-5; the match to TRBD1 covers 10 bases. The V gene end was trimmed by 2 bases and the J gene end by 7 bases; junction bases not matched to a gene: 2. The CDR3 length is 14 residues. CDR1 is MNHEY, CDR2 SVGAGI, per germline. This chain's CDR3 is CASSYGTGAQPQHF. The CDR3 bases are TGTGCCAGCAGTTACGGGACAGGGGCACAGCCCCAGCATTTT.

This clone was picked up a small number of times. V and J are TRBV2 and TRBJ1-6; 7 positions match TRBD1. CDR1 SNHLY and CDR2 FYNNEI come from the germline V gene. Trimming took 4 bases from V and 8 from J; bases not matched to a gene: 5. The CDR3 loop spans 14 amino acids. The CDR3 is CASSVYRGDSPLHF. The CDR3, as DNA: TGTGCCAGCAGTGTTTACAGGGGCGATTCACCCCTCCACTTT.

The CDR3 nucleotides read TGCGCCAGCAGCGGACAGGGGACTAATGAAAAACTGTTTTTT. Encoded protein: CASSGQGTNEKLFF. The rearrangement joins TRBV5-1 to TRBJ1-4; 9 bases agree with TRBD1. V was pared by 4 bases and J by 2 bases, with 0 bases of the junction left unmatched. The CDR3 extends over 14 amino acids. The V gene's germline CDR1 is SGHRS and CDR2 YFSETQ.

The V and J genes are TRBV3-1 (or the pseudogene TRBV3-2) and TRBJ2-5, with 9 bases lining up with TRBD1. Germline V gives CDR1 LGHDT, CDR2 YNNKEL (reference sequence). The CDR3 covers 15 residues. V trimming: 5 bases; J trimming: 0 bases; junction bases outside the gene matches: 4. This chain's CDR3 is CASSYGQGNQETQYF. The DNA for the CDR3 is TGTGCCAGCAGCTACGGACAGGGGAACCAAGAGACCCAGTACTTC.

The chain links TRBV27 to TRBJ2-5, with TRBD2 identical over 8 bases. The CDR3 runs to 16 residues. V lost 11 bases and J lost 6; bases outside the gene matches: 20. Germline V gene lookup returns CDR1 MNHEY and CDR2 SMNVEV (reference sequence). CDR3 DNA: TGTGCCGCCGCCGCAGAGCGGGGGCCCTCAATACAGACCCAGTACTTC. Translating it yields CAAAAERGPSIQTQYF.

This rearrangement joins TRBV10-3 to TRBJ2-1; TRBD1 matches 9 bases. With V trimmed by 11 bases and J by 9 bases, 11 bases remained unmatched. From germline, CDR1 is ENHRY and CDR2 SYGVKD. CDR3 size: 13 residues. Written as DNA, the CDR3 is TGTGCCGCGGGACAGGGCACCCTTGGTGAGCAGTTCTTC. It codes for CAAGQGTLGEQFF.

The CDR3 here is CASSLASFLGQGGEQYF. CDR3 bases: TGTGCCAGCAGCTTAGCGTCCTTTCTGGGACAGGGTGGCGAGCAGTACTTC. The rearrangement uses TRBV7-6 and TRBJ2-7; 9 bases map to TRBD1. With V trimmed by 0 bases and J by 6 bases, 12 bases remained unmatched. In germline, CDR1 is SGHVS, CDR2 FNYEAQ. This CDR3 is built from 17 residues.

The chain carries TRBV18 and TRBJ2-7; 11 nucleotides align to TRBD2. Germline CDR1 is KGHSH and CDR2 is LQKENI. This CDR3 is 15 amino acids long. V dropped 0 bases and J dropped 6; count of bases not matched to a gene: 4. CDR3 in amino acids: CASSPPTLAGGEQYF. CDR3 coding DNA: TGTGCCAGCTCACCACCGACGCTAGCGGGAGGCGAGCAGTACTTC.

This chain connects TRBV28 to TRBJ1-6; D uncertain. The V and J ends lost 3 bases and 10 bases respectively, with 10 bases between them. CDR1 is MDHEN and CDR2 is SYDVKM in the germline V gene. CDR3 length equals 13 residues. The DNA for the CDR3 is TGTGCCAGCAGTTTGGCGGTCGGGTCACCCCTCCACTTT. This codes for CASSLAVGSPLHF.